The 14 T cell receptor beta chains presented below share a single source sample, sequenced in a study of control samples from healthy donors and cancer patients. The repertoire was sequenced with immunoSEQ multiplex PCR; TCRdb's copy has only in-frame clones and lacks some. This sample carries roughly 100,000 clones, 90% to 95% of them seen once, and the ten largest clones take 0.92%. Material: blood. The receptor source for this set is a woman aged 25-40 years in good health.

This chain's CDR3 is CATQSGRAWDEQFF. DNA of the CDR3: TGTGCCACCCAGTCAGGGAGGGCCTGGGATGAGCAGTTCTTC. The J gene is TRBJ2-1, the V gene TRBV5-5; 7 nucleotides match TRBD2. The V segment lost 9 bases and the J segment 8 bases; nucleotides outside the gene matches: 14. Per the germline V gene, CDR1 is SGHKS and CDR2 is YYEKEE (reference sequence). CDR3 length: 14 residues.

This clone occurred once. The chain combines TRBV7-2 with TRBJ1-1, with 7 bases fitting TRBD1. CDR3 length equals 15 residues. The junction had 8 bases not matched to a gene; V was cut back by 1 base and J by 6 bases. Germline loops: CDR1 SGHTA, CDR2 FQGNSA. CDR3 coding DNA: TGTGCCAGCAGCTTAGGGGAACTGAGGGGGCCTGAAGCTTTCTTT. It is translated as CASSLGELRGPEAFF.

The chain employs TRBV28 and TRBJ2-6; D is perhaps TRBD2 (5 bases). With 4 bases removed from V and 3 bases from J, the gap between germline ends came to 19 bases. Germline CDR1 is MDHEN and CDR2 is SYDVKM. The CDR3 covers 18 residues. The CDR3 DNA is TGTGCCAGCAGTTCCCCTCCCGGGATAGTAGATGGGGCCAACGTCCTGACTTTC. It specifies CASSSPPGIVDGANVLTF.

CDR3 loop: CASSVGQGRETQYF. For the CDR3, the DNA is TGCGCCAGCAGCGTGGGACAGGGCCGGGAGACCCAGTACTTC. The chain couples TRBV5-1 to TRBJ2-5; 9 nucleotides match TRBD1. The J segment lost 5 bases and the V segment lost 4 bases, leaving 6 bases of the junction unmatched. Germline CDR1 SGHRS, CDR2 YFSETQ. The CDR3 covers 14 residues.

CDR3 bases: TGTGCCAGCAGTACTCCTTTCCGGGGTAGCGGATACACAGATACGCAGTATTTT. It codes for CASSTPFRGSGYTDTQYF. J is TRBJ2-3 and V is TRBV6-2 or TRBV6-3; D perhaps matches TRBD2 (6 bases). CDR1 is MNHEY and CDR2 is SVGEGT in the germline V gene. The CDR3 sequence is 18 residues long. The V end was cut by 5 bases, the J end by 2 bases, with 23 bases between.

The V call is TRBV6-1, the J call TRBJ1-1; no definite D call. The V gene's germline CDR1 is MNHNS and CDR2 SASEGT. The V and J ends lost 1 base and 4 bases respectively, with 10 bases between them. The CDR3 covers 14 residues. This chain's CDR3 is CASSEGRKGTEAFF. The CDR3 DNA sequence: TGTGCCAGCAGTGAAGGGCGGAAAGGCACTGAAGCTTTCTTT.

This clone was observed a single time. The junction shows a germline mismatch at one end, possibly a read error. The chain is built from TRBV5-1 and TRBJ1-1; TRBD1 is a possible D gene (5 bases). Per the germline V gene, CDR1 is SGHRS and CDR2 is YFSETQ. The CDR3 runs 14 residues. The CDR3 here is CAGSLYGARTEAFF. Here the CDR3 DNA reads TGCGCCGGCAGCTTGTATGGGGCACGGACTGAAGCTTTCTTT.

The CDR3 nucleotides read TGTGCCAGCAGTTACGCCGGGGGCGGGGGCACTGAAGCTTTCTTT. Translation gives CASSYAGGGGTEAFF. The V and J genes are TRBV6-5 and TRBJ1-1; D perhaps matches TRBD1 (6 bases). Germline V lookup: CDR1 MNHEY, CDR2 SVGAGI. V was clipped by 2 bases and J by 4 bases, with 14 bases between them. This CDR3 comprises 15 residues.

V is TRBV18 and J is TRBJ2-6; D is possibly TRBD1 (6 bases). Germline assignment: CDR1 KGHSH and CDR2 LQKENI. This CDR3 contains 15 residues. V was cut by 6 bases and J by 4 bases, with 13 bases left in between. The CDR3 region is CASSLTGYGANVLTF. The CDR3 DNA is TGTGCCAGCTCCCTAACAGGGTACGGGGCCAACGTCCTGACTTTC.

The gene calls are TRBV18 and TRBJ1-1; a possible D gene is TRBD1 (5 bases). V lost 3 bases and J 0 bases, leaving 14 bases between the germline ends. This CDR3 has 16 amino acids. The V gene's germline CDR1 is KGHSH and CDR2 LQKENI. The CDR3 here is CASSPGRAKMNTEAFF. CDR3 nucleotide sequence: TGTGCCAGCTCACCCGGCAGGGCGAAGATGAACACTGAAGCTTTCTTT.

The V call is TRBV5-1, the J call TRBJ2-4, with 7 nucleotides matching TRBD2. Germline trimming cut 0 bases from V and 6 bases from J; bases unmatched to any gene: 3. The CDR3 is 14 residues long. Germline V gene sequence: CDR1 SGHRS, CDR2 YFSETQ. This chain's CDR3 is CASSLGGGVNIQYF. In nucleotides, the CDR3 is TGCGCCAGCAGCTTGGGGGGGGGAGTAAACATTCAGTACTTC.

The chain employs TRBV6-4 and TRBJ2-1; 11 nucleotides agree with TRBD2. The CDR3 has 16 amino acids. Germline assignment: CDR1 MRHNA and CDR2 SNTAGT. Trimming took 3 bases from V and 7 from J; bases not matched to a gene: 8. The CDR3 bases are TGTGCCAGCAGTGATCTTAGCGGGGGGGCCATAAATGAGCAGTTCTTC. As protein: CASSDLSGGAINEQFF.

The J gene is TRBJ2-5, the V gene TRBV25-1, with D tentatively TRBD1 (6 bases). Germline loops: CDR1 MGHDK, CDR2 SYGVNS. This CDR3 region has 17 residues. The V end was cut by 0 bases, the J end by 5 bases, with 19 bases between. As DNA, the CDR3 is TGTGCCAGCAGTGAATATCTTCCCTCCAGGGGCGGGGAGACCCAGTACTTC. It specifies CASSEYLPSRGGETQYF.

The V and J genes are TRBV28 and TRBJ2-3; TRBD1 agrees at 8 bases. V trimming: 6 bases; J trimming: 3 bases; junction bases outside the gene matches: 17. There are 18 residues in the CDR3. Germline CDR1 reads MDHEN; CDR2 reads SYDVKM. The CDR3 nucleotides read TGTGCCAGCAGAGGGACTCTCGGGACAGGCTGGGGAACAGATACGCAGTATTTT. Amino acids: CASRGTLGTGWGTDTQYF.